One and the same sample provided the 19 T cell receptor beta chains below, sequenced in a study of blood T cell repertoires in COVID-19. Assay: immunoSEQ multiplex PCR; the TCRdb copy retains only in-frame clones and omits some. The table records a few hundred thousand clones, over 75% of them present only once. The specimen was PBMCs or T cells enriched from blood (not recorded which). Source of these receptors: a man aged 30 to 39 who had recovered from COVID-19.

This chain uses TRBV9 with TRBJ1-2, with a tentative D call TRBD1 (5 bases). V was cut by 0 bases and J by 6 bases, with 18 bases left in between. Looked up from germline, CDR1 is SGDLS and CDR2 is YYNGEE. This CDR3 spans 16 amino acids. CDR3 nucleotide sequence: TGTGCCAGCAGCGTAGCAGGGAAGGGGAATATGAATGGCTACACCTTC. It yields the protein CASSVAGKGNMNGYTF.

As DNA, the CDR3 is TGCGCCAGCAGCCCCAACCAAGAGACCCAGTACTTC. This gives the protein CASSPNQETQYF. The rearrangement links TRBV10-1 to TRBJ2-5; D not certain. Trimming took 6 bases from V and 0 from J, leaving 5 bases between them. This CDR3 region has 12 residues. Germline V gene data show CDR1 as WNHNN and CDR2 as SYGVQD (reference sequence).

The chain carries TRBV2 and TRBJ2-2, with 7 bases identical to TRBD1. CDR1 is SNHLY and CDR2 is FYNNEI in the germline V gene. This CDR3 spans 15 amino acids. The J segment lost 0 bases and the V segment lost 4 bases, leaving 2 bases of the junction unmatched. DNA of the CDR3: TGTGCCAGCAGTGTTACAGGGGCGAACACCGGGGAGCTGTTTTTT. Translating gives CASSVTGANTGELFF.

The V call is TRBV11-2, the J call TRBJ2-5; perhaps TRBD1 as D (6 bases). Trimming took off 4 bases at V and 7 bases at J, with 13 bases between the two ends. Germline V gene lookup returns CDR1 SGHAT and CDR2 FQNNGV. The CDR3 is 13 amino acids. CDR3 bases: TGTGCCAGCAGCTCAGGACAGTCGGGGACCCAGTACTTC. This sequence encodes CASSSGQSGTQYF.

This rearrangement joins TRBV6-4 to TRBJ2-1, with D possibly being TRBD2 (6 bases). The CDR3 has 13 residues. The V gene lost 5 bases and the J gene lost 4 bases, with 9 bases spanning the gap. The germline V gene encodes CDR1 MRHNA and CDR2 SNTAGT. CDR3 sequence reads: CASSSGLYNEQFF. DNA for the CDR3: TGTGCCAGCAGTTCGGGACTTTACAATGAGCAGTTCTTC.

The chain uses TRBV19 and TRBJ1-1, with 7 bases lining up with TRBD1. J was trimmed by 7 bases and V by 5 bases; bases with no gene match: 7. The CDR3 is 13 amino acids. Germline CDR1 LNHDA, CDR2 SQIVND (reference sequence). CDR3 region: CASSQGTASEAFF. In DNA form, the CDR3 reads TGTGCCAGTAGTCAAGGGACAGCGAGTGAAGCTTTCTTT.

This clone has just one count. The genes are TRBV7-2 and TRBJ2-1; 7 nucleotides agree with TRBD1. The V and J ends lost 5 bases and 1 base, in that order; junction bases with no gene match: 5. The germline V gene has CDR1 SGHTA and CDR2 FQGNSA. This CDR3 is built from 15 residues. This CDR3 reads CASSPRQGSYNEQFF. The CDR3 DNA reads TGTGCCAGCAGCCCTCGACAGGGATCCTACAATGAGCAGTTCTTC. The complete variable domain, with remaining parts taken from reference TRBV7-2 and TRBJ2-1, reads GAGVSQSPSNKVTEKGKDVELRCDPISGHTALYWYRQSLGQGLEFLIYFQGNSAPDKSGLPSDRFSAERTGGSVSTLTIQRTQQEDSAVYLCASSPRQGSYNEQFFGPGTRLTVL.

The chain joins TRBV7-9 to TRBJ1-3, with TRBD1 as a possible D gene (6 bases). V lost 5 bases and J 2 bases, leaving 13 bases between the germline ends. The CDR3 sequence is 15 residues long. Germline loops: CDR1 SEHNR, CDR2 FQNEAQ (reference sequence). CDR3 in amino acids: CASSRGDKAGNTIYF. The CDR3 nucleotides read TGTGCCAGCAGCCGAGGGGACAAGGCTGGAAACACCATATATTTT.

The rearrangement uses TRBV10-1 and TRBJ1-1; possible D gene TRBD1, 5 bases. The CDR3 consists of 13 residues. CDR1 and CDR2 (germline): WNHNN, SYGVQD (reference sequence). The V end lost 2 bases, the J end lost 4 bases, and 8 bases lay between the germline ends. CDR3 in DNA: TGCGCCAGCAGTGAGCTTGGGGCCACTGAAGCTTTCTTT. Protein product: CASSELGATEAFF.

The chain has TRBV6-5 and TRBJ2-7; 10 bases match TRBD2. Trimming took 4 bases from V and 3 from J; bases not matched to a gene: 6. Germline lookup yields CDR1 MNHEY and CDR2 SVGAGI. The CDR3 is 15 amino acids. The CDR3 bases are TGTGCCAGCAGTTCCGGAGCGGGGGGGGTCTACGAGCAGTACTTC. It translates to CASSSGAGGVYEQYF.

The CDR3 DNA follows: TGCGCCAGCAGCCAAGATCGCGGGGCAACTAATGAAAAACTGTTTTTT. Amino acids: CASSQDRGATNEKLFF. V is TRBV4-1 and J is TRBJ1-4; D is unresolved. The V and J ends lost 0 bases and 0 bases respectively, with 8 bases between them. The CDR3 is made up of 16 amino acids. Germline V gives CDR1 MGHRA, CDR2 YSYEKL.

J is TRBJ2-5 and V is TRBV29-1; no firm D call. Trimming shortened V by 6 bases and J by 2 bases, and 19 bases separated the two germline ends. The CDR3 is made up of 15 amino acids. The V gene's germline CDR1 is SQVTM and CDR2 ANQGSEA. The CDR3 reads CSVLGSTGYQETQYF. CDR3 DNA sequence: TGCAGCGTCCTTGGGTCGACGGGTTATCAAGAGACCCAGTACTTC.

This clone was seen once. The rearrangement joins TRBV11-2 to TRBJ1-6; D is unclear. Trimming took 1 base from V and 8 from J, leaving 9 bases between them. CDR1 and CDR2 from the germline V gene are SGHAT and FQNNGV. This CDR3 region has 14 residues. This CDR3 reads CASSLAPGYSPLHF. CDR3 sequence (DNA): TGTGCCAGCAGCTTAGCCCCCGGGTATTCACCCCTCCACTTT.

This rearrangement joins TRBV6-5 to TRBJ2-1, with 7 positions matching TRBD1. The CDR3 spans 12 residues. Germline lookup yields CDR1 MNHEY and CDR2 SVGAGI. Trimming at V came to 9 bases and at J to 10 bases, leaving 9 bases not matched to a gene. The CDR3 nucleotides are TGTGCCAGTCGCGGTAGACAGGGCGAGCAGTTCTTC. This codes for CASRGRQGEQFF.

CDR3 bases: TGCGCCAGCAGCCAAGTTGGGGCAGGGAATTCACCCCTCCACTTT. It yields the protein CASSQVGAGNSPLHF. The chain recombines TRBV4-1 with TRBJ1-6; D is perhaps TRBD1 (5 bases). Germline V gene sequence: CDR1 MGHRA, CDR2 YSYEKL. Trimming shortened V by 1 base and J by 7 bases, and 11 bases separated the two germline ends. The CDR3 loop spans 15 amino acids.

The rearrangement uses TRBV5-4 and TRBJ1-6, with D tentatively TRBD1 (6 bases). V lost 4 bases and J lost 0, with 11 bases in between. This CDR3 is built from 16 residues. Germline loops: CDR1 SGHNT, CDR2 YYREEE (reference sequence). The CDR3 here is CASSKDSSSYNSPLHF. CDR3 nucleotide sequence: TGTGCCAGCAGCAAGGACAGCAGCTCCTATAATTCACCCCTCCACTTT.

This clone showed up just once. Other nucleotide sequences in the sample specify the same CDR3. The chain recombines TRBV5-1 with TRBJ1-1; perhaps TRBD1 as D (5 bases). Germline V lookup: CDR1 SGHRS, CDR2 YFSETQ. The CDR3 runs 14 residues. V was clipped by 3 bases and J by 2 bases, with 11 bases between them. CDR3 in DNA: TGCGCCAGCAGCTCCTCGGGGGGTAACACTGAAGCTTTCTTT. This translates into CASSSSGGNTEAFF. Together with reference TRBV5-1 and TRBJ1-1, the CDR3 gives the full variable domain: KAGVTQTPRYLIKTRGQQVTLSCSPISGHRSVSWYQQTPGQGLQFLFEYFSETQRNKGNFPGRFSGRQFSNSRSEMNVSTLELGDSALYLCASSSSGGNTEAFFGQGTRLTVV.

The chain couples TRBV5-6 to TRBJ2-7, with 7 bases fitting TRBD2. Per the germline V gene, CDR1 is SGHDT and CDR2 is YYEEEE. The CDR3 sequence is 15 residues long. V lost 2 bases, J lost 1 base, and 6 bases stayed unmatched. The CDR3 DNA is TGTGCCAGCAGCTTTGTGGGCGGGGGATCCTACGAGCAGTACTTC. It translates to CASSFVGGGSYEQYF.

The chain links TRBV2 to TRBJ2-2; TRBD2 is a possible D gene (5 bases). There are 15 residues in the CDR3. Trimming stripped 4 bases from V and 1 base from J, with 10 bases between. The germline gives CDR1 SNHLY, CDR2 FYNNEI. This CDR3 is CASSVDGLNTGELFF. CDR3 nucleotide sequence: TGTGCCAGCAGTGTGGATGGACTGAACACCGGGGAGCTGTTTTTT. The full variable domain, with the rest looked up from reference TRBV2 and TRBJ2-2, is EPEVTQTPSHQVTQMGQEVILRCVPISNHLYFYWYRQILGQKVEFLVSFYNNEISEKSEIFDDQFSVERPDGSNFTLKIRSTKLEDSAMYFCASSVDGLNTGELFFGEGSRLTVL.